A single sample gave rise to the 10 T cell receptor beta chains below, sequenced in a study of tumor-infiltrating lymphocytes in primary liver carcinoma. Blood RNA came from unsorted whole blood; germline DNA was also extracted. A primer matching the constant region was used to make TCR beta cDNA from 500 to 600 ng of total RNA. What produced the TCR beta libraries was three nested multiplex PCR rounds using slightly modified ARM-PCR. The first two PCR rounds, nine to ten cycles each, used TRBV1-TRBV30 forward primers and a C-beta reverse primer. Via MiXCR, TCRdb re-called the multiplex PCR reads, giving one row per CDR3 protein. The sample lists a few hundred thousand distinct CDR3 sequences, more than 55% occurring once. Sample: peripheral blood. These receptors were collected from a woman in her thirties with primary liver carcinoma and hepatitis B virus infection.

This clonotype has a count of ten or more. V gene TRBV6-2 or TRBV6-3 combines with J gene TRBJ2-3, with 8 bases identical to TRBD2. J lost 8 bases, V lost 6 bases, and 7 bases had no gene match. The CDR3 is 13 residues long. Germline V gives CDR1 MNHEY, CDR2 SVGEGT. The CDR3 coding sequence is TGTGCCAGCAGGCGCGGACTAGCTGGTACGCAGTATTTT. This codes for CASRRGLAGTQYF.

About this clonotype itself: The junction shows a germline mismatch at one end, possibly a read error. This CDR3 is CVSSLGGRATDTQYF. CDR3 coding DNA: TGTGTCAGCAGCTTAGGGGGCCGCGCGACAGATACGCAGTATTTC. The V and J genes are TRBV11-2 and TRBJ2-3; 7 bases align to TRBD1. The CDR3 extends over 15 amino acids. Germline V lookup: CDR1 SGHAT, CDR2 FQNNGV.

The J gene is TRBJ2-5, the V gene TRBV7-8; 7 bases agree with TRBD2. CDR1 and CDR2 from the germline V gene are SGHVS and FQNEAQ. This CDR3 comprises 18 residues. V lost 0 bases and J lost 2; bases outside the gene matches: 12. CDR3 DNA: TGTGCCAGCAGCTTAGCGGGAGGGCCAGGGCCCGTACAAGAGACCCAGTACTTC. Translating gives CASSLAGGPGPVQETQYF.

The rearrangement uses TRBV30 and TRBJ2-4; D is perhaps TRBD2 (6 bases). This CDR3 region has 13 residues. In germline, CDR1 is GTSNPN, CDR2 SVGIG (reference sequence). Trimming took 2 bases from V and 5 from J, leaving 10 bases between them. In DNA form, the CDR3 reads TGTGCCTGGAGTCCAACGGGGGAAAACATTCAGTACTTC. Its protein is CAWSPTGENIQYF.

This clonotype was seen more than once but under ten times. Its ends do not fully match the called genes, so a read error is possible. The V and J genes are TRBV11-2 and TRBJ1-2; unclear D gene. The germline gives CDR1 SGHAT, CDR2 FQNNGV. The CDR3 spans 13 residues. The CDR3 region has the DNA TGTACCAGCAGCGGAGACCGGGCTGGGGGCTACACCTTC. This gives the protein CTSSGDRAGGYTF.

On this clonotype itself: A much larger clone lies one base from this, so it may be a read error. V usage is TRBV12-3 or TRBV12-4 and J usage is TRBJ1-5; tentative D call: TRBD1 (6 bases). CDR3 size: 15 residues. The V and J ends lost 5 bases and 7 bases respectively, with 18 bases between them. DNA for the CDR3: TGTGCCAGCAGTGGGACACATGGGGCTGTGCAGCCCCAGCATTTT. It encodes CASSGTHGAVQPQHF.

This clonotype showed up many times. This rearrangement joins TRBV5-5 to TRBJ2-5, with unresolved D. The germline CDR1 and CDR2 sequences are SGHKS and YYEKEE (reference sequence). This CDR3 is built from 13 residues. Trimming cost V 2 bases and J 5 bases, with 10 bases left between them. The CDR3 nucleotides read TGTGCCAGCAGCTTCCTGGTAATGGAGACCCAGTACTTC. Translating it yields CASSFLVMETQYF. Drawing the rest from reference TRBV5-5 and TRBJ2-5, the complete variable domain is DAGVTQSPTHLIKTRGQQVTLRCSPISGHKSVSWYQQVLGQGPQFIFQYYEKEERGRGNFPDRFSARQFPNYSSELNVNALLLGDSALYLCASSFLVMETQYFGPGTRLLVL.

The V and J genes are TRBV12-3 or TRBV12-4 and TRBJ1-2; D gene unclear. Trimming removed 1 base at V and 4 bases at J, with 16 bases between. CDR3 length: 16 residues. DNA of the CDR3: TGTGCCAGCAGTTTAGGCCCCAGGAGCGCTGGCTATGGCTACACCTTC. Amino acid sequence: CASSLGPRSAGYGYTF.

Turning to this clonotype: Its ends do not fully match the called genes, so a read error is possible. The CDR3 bases are TGCACCAGCAGCCAGGGGACTAGCGGGAGTAATTTCCGGGAGCTGGTTTTT. Its protein product is CTSSQGTSGSNFRELVF. The J gene is TRBJ2-2, the V gene TRBV4-1; the match to TRBD2 covers 14 bases. The CDR3 is 17 amino acids. CDR1 and CDR2 (germline): MGHRA, YSYEKL.

In this sample, this clonotype turned up a few times. The V gene is TRBV13, the J gene TRBJ2-1; 8 bases fit TRBD2. The V gene's germline CDR1 is PRHDT and CDR2 FYEKMQ (reference sequence). The CDR3 length is 16 residues. The ends lost 5 bases at V and 0 bases at J; junction bases unmatched: 6. The DNA for the CDR3 is TGTGCCAGCAGCCCCCATAGCGGGGCCTCCTACAATGAGCAGTTCTTC. Protein sequence: CASSPHSGASYNEQFF.